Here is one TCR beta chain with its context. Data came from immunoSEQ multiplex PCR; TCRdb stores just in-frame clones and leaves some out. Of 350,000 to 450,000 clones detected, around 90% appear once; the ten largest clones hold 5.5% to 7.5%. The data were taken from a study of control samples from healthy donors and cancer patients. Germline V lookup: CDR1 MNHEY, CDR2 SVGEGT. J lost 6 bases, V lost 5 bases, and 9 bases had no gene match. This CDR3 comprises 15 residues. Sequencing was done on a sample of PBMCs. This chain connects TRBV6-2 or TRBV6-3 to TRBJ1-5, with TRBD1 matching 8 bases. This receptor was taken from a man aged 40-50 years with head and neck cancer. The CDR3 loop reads CASSLTTGGFQPQHF. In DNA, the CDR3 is TGTGCCAGCAGTCTGACTACAGGGGGTTTTCAGCCCCAGCATTTT.